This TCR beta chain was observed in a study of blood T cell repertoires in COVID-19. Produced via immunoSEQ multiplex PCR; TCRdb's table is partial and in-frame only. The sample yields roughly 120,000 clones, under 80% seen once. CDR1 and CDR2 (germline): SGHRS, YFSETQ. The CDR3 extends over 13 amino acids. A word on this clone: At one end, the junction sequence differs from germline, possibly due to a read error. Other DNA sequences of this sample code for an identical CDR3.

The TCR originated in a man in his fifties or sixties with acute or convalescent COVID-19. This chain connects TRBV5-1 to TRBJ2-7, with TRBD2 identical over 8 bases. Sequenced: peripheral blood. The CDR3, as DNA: TGTGCCAGCAGCCCGGGACTAGCCTACGAGCAGTACTTC. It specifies CASSPGLAYEQYF.